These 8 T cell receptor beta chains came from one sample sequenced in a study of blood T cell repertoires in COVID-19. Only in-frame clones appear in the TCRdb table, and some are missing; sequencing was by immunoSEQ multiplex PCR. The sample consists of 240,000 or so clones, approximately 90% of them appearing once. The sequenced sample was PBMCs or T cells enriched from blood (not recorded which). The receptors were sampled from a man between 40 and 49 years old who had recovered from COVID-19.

The CDR3 coding sequence is TGTGCCAGCAGCTTGGCAGGGTCCCACGAGCAGTACTTC. It encodes CASSLAGSHEQYF. This rearrangement joins TRBV7-8 to TRBJ2-7; a weak D match, TRBD1 (5 bases). Germline-derived CDR1 and CDR2 are SGHVS and FQNEAQ. The length of the CDR3 is 13 residues. V lost 3 bases to trimming and J lost 5 bases, with 11 bases between them.

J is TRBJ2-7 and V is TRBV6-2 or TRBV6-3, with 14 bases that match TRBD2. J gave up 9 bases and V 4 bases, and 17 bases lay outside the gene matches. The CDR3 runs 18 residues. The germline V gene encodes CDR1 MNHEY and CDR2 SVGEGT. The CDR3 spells CASSSVPGLAGVLDGQYF. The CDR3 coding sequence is TGTGCCAGCAGTTCCGTCCCGGGACTAGCGGGGGTCCTGGATGGGCAGTACTTC.

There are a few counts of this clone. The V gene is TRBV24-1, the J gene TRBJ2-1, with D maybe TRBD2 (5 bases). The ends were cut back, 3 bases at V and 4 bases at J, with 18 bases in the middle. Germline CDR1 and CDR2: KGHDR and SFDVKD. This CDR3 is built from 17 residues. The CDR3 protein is CATSDIKLGVGYNEQFF. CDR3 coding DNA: TGTGCCACCAGTGATATCAAGTTGGGAGTAGGATACAATGAGCAGTTCTTC.

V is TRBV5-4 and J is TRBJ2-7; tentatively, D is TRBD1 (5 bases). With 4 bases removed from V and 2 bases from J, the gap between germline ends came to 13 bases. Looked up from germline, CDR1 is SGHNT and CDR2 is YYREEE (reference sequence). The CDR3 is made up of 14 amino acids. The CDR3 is CASSPTDSTYEQYF. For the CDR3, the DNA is TGTGCCAGCAGCCCGACCGACAGTACCTACGAGCAGTACTTC.

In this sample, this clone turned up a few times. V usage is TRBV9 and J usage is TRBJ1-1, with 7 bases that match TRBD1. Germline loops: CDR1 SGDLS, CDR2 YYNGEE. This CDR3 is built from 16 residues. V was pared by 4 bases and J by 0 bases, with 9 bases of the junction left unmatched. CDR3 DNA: TGTGCCAGCAGCCCCGTCTTGGGACAGCTGAACACTGAAGCTTTCTTT. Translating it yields CASSPVLGQLNTEAFF.

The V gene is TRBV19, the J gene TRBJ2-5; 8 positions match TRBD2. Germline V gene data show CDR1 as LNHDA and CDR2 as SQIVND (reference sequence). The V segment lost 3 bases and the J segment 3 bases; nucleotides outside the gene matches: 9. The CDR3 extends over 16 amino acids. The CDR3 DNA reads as TGTGCCAGTAGTATTTCACTAGCGGTGATGAAAGAGACCCAGTACTTC. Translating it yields CASSISLAVMKETQYF.

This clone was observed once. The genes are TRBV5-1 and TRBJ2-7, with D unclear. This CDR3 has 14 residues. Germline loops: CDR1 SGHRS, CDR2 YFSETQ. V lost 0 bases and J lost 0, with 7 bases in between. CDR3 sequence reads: CASSLDPSSYEQYF. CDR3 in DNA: TGCGCCAGCAGCTTGGATCCCAGCTCCTACGAGCAGTACTTC.

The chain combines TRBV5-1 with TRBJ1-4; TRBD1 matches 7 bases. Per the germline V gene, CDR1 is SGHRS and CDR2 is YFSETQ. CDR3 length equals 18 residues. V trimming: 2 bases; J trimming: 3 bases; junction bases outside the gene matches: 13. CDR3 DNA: TGCGCCAGCAGCTTCTTGTCCCAGTCGACAGGGTCTAATGAAAAACTGTTTTTT. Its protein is CASSFLSQSTGSNEKLFF.